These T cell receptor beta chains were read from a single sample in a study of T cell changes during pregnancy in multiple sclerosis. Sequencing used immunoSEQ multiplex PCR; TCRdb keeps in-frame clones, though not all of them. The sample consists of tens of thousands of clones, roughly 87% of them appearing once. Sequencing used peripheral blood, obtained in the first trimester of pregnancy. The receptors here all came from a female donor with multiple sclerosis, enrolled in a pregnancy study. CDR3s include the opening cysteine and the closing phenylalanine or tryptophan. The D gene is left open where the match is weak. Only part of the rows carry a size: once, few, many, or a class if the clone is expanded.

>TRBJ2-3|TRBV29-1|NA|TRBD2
TGCAGCGTTCGGGGTACCGGGACTAGCGGGAGGCCAGACACAGATACGCAGTATTTT
CSVRGTGTSGRPDTDTQYF
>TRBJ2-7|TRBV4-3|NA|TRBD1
TGCGCCAGCAGCCAAGAACTAGGGACAGGGGGCCACGAGCAGTACTTC
CASSQELGTGGHEQYF
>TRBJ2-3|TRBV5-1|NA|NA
TGCGCCAGCAGCACGGGGGGCGGGACAGATACGCAGTATTTT
CASSTGGGTDTQYF
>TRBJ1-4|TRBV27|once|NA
TGTGCCAGCAGCCCAGGACAGCTTAACGGTGAAAAACTGTTTTTT
CASSPGQLNGEKLFF
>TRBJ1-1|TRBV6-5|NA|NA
TGTGCCAGCATGGGGGGGAACACTGAAGCTTTCTTT
CASMGGNTEAFF
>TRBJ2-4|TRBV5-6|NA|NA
TGTGCCACCTCCGCGGGGTACAAAAACATTCAGTACTTC
CATSAGYKNIQYF
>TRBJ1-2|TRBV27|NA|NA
TGTGCCAGCAGCCCCACCGGGACAAACCAAGTTCGGTATGGCTACACCTTC
CASSPTGTNQVRYGYTF
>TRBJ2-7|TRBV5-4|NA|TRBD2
TGTGCCAGCAGCTTTTCTAGCGGGAGGGTAGGCGAGCAGTACTTC
CASSFSSGRVGEQYF
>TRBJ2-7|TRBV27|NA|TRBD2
TGTGCCAGCAGTCAACTCTCAAGCGGGAGCCCCTACGAGCAGTACTTC
CASSQLSSGSPYEQYF
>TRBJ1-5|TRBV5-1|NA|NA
TGCGCCAGCAGCTTGGCCGGGCAGGGAAGTCAGCCCCAGCATTTT
CASSLAGQGSQPQHF
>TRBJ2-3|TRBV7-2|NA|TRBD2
TGTGCCAGCAGCCCGCCCGGGACTACCCTCACAGATACGCAGTATTTT
CASSPPGTTLTDTQYF
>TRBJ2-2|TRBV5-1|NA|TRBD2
TGCGCCAGCAGCTTGGGACTAGCGAGCGCGAACACCGGGGAGCTGTTTTTT
CASSLGLASANTGELFF
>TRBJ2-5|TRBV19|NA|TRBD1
TGTGCCAGTAGTATAAGACAGGGGGCGGAGACCCAGTACTTC
CASSIRQGAETQYF
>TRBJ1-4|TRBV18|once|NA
TGTGCCAGCTCACCAAGTAGGCAGGAAAATGAAAAACTGTTTTTT
CASSPSRQENEKLFF
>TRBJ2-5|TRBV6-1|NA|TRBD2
TGTGCCAGCCGACTAGCGGGAGTCAAGGAGACCCAGTACTTC
CASRLAGVKETQYF
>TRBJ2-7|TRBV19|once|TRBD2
TGTGCCAGTAGTATTAACCCTAGCGGGAGTACCGAGCAGTACTTC
CASSINPSGSTEQYF
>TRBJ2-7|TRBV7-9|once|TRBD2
TGTGCCAGCAGCCTTACCCTGGGAGGGGACTACGAGCAGTACTTC
CASSLTLGGDYEQYF
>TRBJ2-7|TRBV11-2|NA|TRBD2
TGTGCCAGCAGCTCTAGGACGGGGACTAGGCTCCCCGAGCAGTACTTC
CASSSRTGTRLPEQYF
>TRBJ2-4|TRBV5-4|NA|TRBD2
TGTGCCAGCAGCTTGGATAGCGGGAGGGACCTCTACTTC
CASSLDSGRDLYF
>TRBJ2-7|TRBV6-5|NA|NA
TGTGCCAGCAGTTACCGGGACTCCCTCTACGAGCAGTACTTC
CASSYRDSLYEQYF
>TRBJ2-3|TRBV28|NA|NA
TGTGCCAGCAGTGTAGCCCAGGGGACCACAGATACGCAGTATTTT
CASSVAQGTTDTQYF
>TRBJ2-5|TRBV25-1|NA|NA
TGTGCCAGCAGTGCCCTGACTGTCCAAGAGACCCAGTACTTC
CASSALTVQETQYF
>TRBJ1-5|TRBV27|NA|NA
TGTGCCAGCAGTTTTGGGGGCGCGGGTCAGCCCCAGCATTTT
CASSFGGAGQPQHF
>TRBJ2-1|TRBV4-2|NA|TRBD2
TGTGCCAGCAGCCAAGTGACTAGCGGGAGAAATGAGCAGTTCTTC
CASSQVTSGRNEQFF
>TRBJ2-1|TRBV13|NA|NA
TGTGCCAGCAGCTCGAGTAACAATGAGCAGTTCTTC
CASSSSNNEQFF
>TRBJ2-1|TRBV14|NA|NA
TGTGCCAGCAGCCTATACAATGAGCAGTTCTTC
CASSLYNEQFF
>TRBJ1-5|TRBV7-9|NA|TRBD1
TGTGCCAGCAGCCCAACAGGGGCAGGAGATCAGCCCCAGCATTTT
CASSPTGAGDQPQHF
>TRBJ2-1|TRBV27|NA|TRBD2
TGTGCCAGCAGTTTTAGCGGGAGGGGCCATGAGCAGTTCTTC
CASSFSGRGHEQFF
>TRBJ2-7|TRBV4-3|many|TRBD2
TGCGCCAGCAGCCAAGATTTCGCTAGCGGGAGCCACGAGCAGTACTTC
CASSQDFASGSHEQYF
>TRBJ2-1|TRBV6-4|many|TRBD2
TGTGCCAGCAGCGCCGGGACTAGCGGGGACAATGAGCAGTTCTTC
CASSAGTSGDNEQFF
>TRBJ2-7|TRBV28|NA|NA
TGTGCCAGCACCATCACAGGTGGAACGTACGAGCAGTACTTC
CASTITGGTYEQYF
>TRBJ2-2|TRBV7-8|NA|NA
TGTGCCAGCACCTTAAGGGGGGGCGCTGGGGACACCGGGGAGCTGTTTTTT
CASTLRGGAGDTGELFF
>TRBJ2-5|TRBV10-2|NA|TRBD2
TGCGCCAGCAGCGAAAGACTAGCGGGAGAACAAGAGACCCAGTACTTC
CASSERLAGEQETQYF
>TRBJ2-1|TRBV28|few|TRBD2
TGTGCCAGCAGTTCCCTGGCCGGTTTCGGACCATCTAGCGGGATTTACAATGAGCAGTTCTTC
CASSSLAGFGPSSGIYNEQFF
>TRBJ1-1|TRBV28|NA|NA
TGTGCCAGCAGTTCTGGACAGCTGAACACTGAAGCTTTCTTT
CASSSGQLNTEAFF
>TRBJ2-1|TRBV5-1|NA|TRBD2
TGCGCCAGCAGCTACCGACCCCCCTCTGCGGGAGTGGAGAATGAGCAGTTCTTC
CASSYRPPSAGVENEQFF
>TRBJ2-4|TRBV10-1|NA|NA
TGCGCCAGCAGTGAAGGGGGGGAGGCCAAAAACATTCAGTACTTC
CASSEGGEAKNIQYF
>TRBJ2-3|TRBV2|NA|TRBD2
TGTGCCAGCAGAGGGGAGGGCCGAAGCACAGATACGCAGTATTTT
CASRGEGRSTDTQYF
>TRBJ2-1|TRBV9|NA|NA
TGTGCCAGCAGCGCCGATAGTAATGAGCAGTTCTTC
CASSADSNEQFF
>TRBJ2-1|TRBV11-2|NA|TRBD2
TGTGCCAGCAGCTTAGGAGGGGCGGGGGGAGCCGGCGAGCAGTTCTTC
CASSLGGAGGAGEQFF
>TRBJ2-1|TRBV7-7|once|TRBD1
TGTGCCAGCAGCGGAGGGACAGGGGGCGGTGAGCAGTTCTTC
CASSGGTGGGEQFF
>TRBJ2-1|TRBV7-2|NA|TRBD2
TGTGCCAGCAGCCCCTGGGACTACTCCTACAATGAGCAGTTCTTC
CASSPWDYSYNEQFF
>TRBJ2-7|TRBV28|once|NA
TGTGCCAGCAGTACCGCAGCCACCTGGGGGGACGAGCAGTACTTC
CASSTAATWGDEQYF
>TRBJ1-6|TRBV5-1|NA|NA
TGCGCCAGCAGCCAAGACAGAAGTGAAAATTCACCCCTCCACTTT
CASSQDRSENSPLHF
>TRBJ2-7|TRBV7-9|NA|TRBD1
TGTGCCAGCAGCTTCTCCGGGACAGGGGTTTCCGAGCAGTACTTC
CASSFSGTGVSEQYF
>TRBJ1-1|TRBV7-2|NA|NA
TGTGCCAGCAGCTTATGGGGCGGGGGGAACACTGAAGCTTTCTTT
CASSLWGGGNTEAFF
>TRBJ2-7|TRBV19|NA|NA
TGTGCCAGTAGTATAGACCTTTCAGGCTCTCGGGAGCAGTACTTC
CASSIDLSGSREQYF
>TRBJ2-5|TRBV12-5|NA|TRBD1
TGTGCTAGTGGTTTGACCCAACCGGGACAGGCGTACCAAGAGACCCAGTACTTC
CASGLTQPGQAYQETQYF
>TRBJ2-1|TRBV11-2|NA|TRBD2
TGTGCCAGCAGCTTAGAAAGCGGGAGTTTCAGCTATGAGCAGTTCTTC
CASSLESGSFSYEQFF
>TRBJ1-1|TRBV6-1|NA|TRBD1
TGTGCCAGCAGTGAAGGGGCAGGGGGTAGCACTGAAGCTTTCTTT
CASSEGAGGSTEAFF
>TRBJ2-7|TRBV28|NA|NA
TGTGCCAGCAGACCTAAACGAACCTACGAGCAGTACTTC
CASRPKRTYEQYF
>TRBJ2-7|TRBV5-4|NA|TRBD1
TGTGCCAGCAGCTCCCCGACAGGGGTGGGGGAGCAGTACTTC
CASSSPTGVGEQYF